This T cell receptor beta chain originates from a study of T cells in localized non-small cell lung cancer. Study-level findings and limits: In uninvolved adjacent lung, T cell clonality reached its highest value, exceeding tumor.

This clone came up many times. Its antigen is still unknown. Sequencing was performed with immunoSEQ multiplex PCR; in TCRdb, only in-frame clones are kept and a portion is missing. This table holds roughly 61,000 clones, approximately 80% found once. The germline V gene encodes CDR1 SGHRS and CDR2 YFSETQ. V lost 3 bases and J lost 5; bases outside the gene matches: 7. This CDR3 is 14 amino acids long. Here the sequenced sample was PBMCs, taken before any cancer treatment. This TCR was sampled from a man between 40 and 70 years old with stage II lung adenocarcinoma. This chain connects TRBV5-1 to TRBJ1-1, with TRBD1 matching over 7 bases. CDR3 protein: CASSSLRGNTEAFF. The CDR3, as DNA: TGCGCCAGCAGCTCGCTCAGGGGGAATACTGAAGCTTTCTTT.